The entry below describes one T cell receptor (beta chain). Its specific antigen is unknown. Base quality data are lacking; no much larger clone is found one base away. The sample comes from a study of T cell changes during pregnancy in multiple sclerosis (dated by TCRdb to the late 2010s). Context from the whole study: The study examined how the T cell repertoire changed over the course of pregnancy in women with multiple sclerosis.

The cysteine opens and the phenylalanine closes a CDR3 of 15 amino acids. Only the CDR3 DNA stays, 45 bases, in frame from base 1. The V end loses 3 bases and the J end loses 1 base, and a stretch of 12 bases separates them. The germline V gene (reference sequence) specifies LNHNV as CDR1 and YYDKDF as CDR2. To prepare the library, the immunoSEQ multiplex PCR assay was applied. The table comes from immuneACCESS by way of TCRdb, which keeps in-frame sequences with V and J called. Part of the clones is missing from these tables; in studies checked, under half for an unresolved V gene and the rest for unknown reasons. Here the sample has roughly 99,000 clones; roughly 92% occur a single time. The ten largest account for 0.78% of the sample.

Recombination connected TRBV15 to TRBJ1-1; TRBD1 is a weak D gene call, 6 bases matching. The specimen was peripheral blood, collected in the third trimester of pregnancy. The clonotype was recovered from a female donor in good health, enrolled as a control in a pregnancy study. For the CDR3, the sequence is CATSRVRQANTEAFF. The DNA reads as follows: TGTGCCACCAGCAGGGTAAGACAGGCGAACACTGAAGCTTTCTTT.